The TCR beta chain under discussion was sequenced for a study of tumor-infiltrating lymphocytes in primary liver carcinoma. Whole-study context: The five patients, who were men and women, ranged in age from 30 to 69 years. Whole-study results and caveats: Tumor specimens were characterized by a significantly higher top-250-clone fraction than blood (p = 0.039). Left bulk and unsorted, the samples did not allow CD4+ and CD8+ repertoires to be compared. Tumor region pairs overlapped more than did tumor-adjacent and tumor-blood pairs.

The CDR3 is 18 amino acids. Germline V gene data show CDR1 as MNHEY and CDR2 as SVGAGI. V was trimmed by 4 bases and J by 3 bases, leaving 19 bases between them. This clonotype was seen only a few times. The antigen remains undetermined. Total RNA amounting to roughly 450 ng was the source from which TCR beta cDNA was made with a constant-region primer. Nested multiplex PCR, run for three rounds with slightly modified ARM-PCR, yielded TCR beta libraries. In the first two PCR rounds, TRBV1-TRBV30 forward primers were paired with a C-beta reverse primer, and each round lasted around 10 cycles. MiXCR, run by TCRdb on the multiplex PCR reads, gives a single entry per CDR3 protein. This table has 150,000 to 200,000 distinct CDR3 sequences, 65% appearing once. Researchers drew blood RNA from unsorted whole blood and extracted germline DNA as well.

The TCR was taken from a woman aged 55-70 years with primary liver carcinoma and hepatitis B virus infection. The sequenced sample consisted of peripheral blood. The gene calls are TRBV6-5 and TRBJ1-6; perhaps TRBD1 as D (6 bases). The CDR3, as DNA: TGTGCCAGCAGTTCCCCGAGCAGGGGTCCACACTATAATTCACCCCTCCACTTT. It encodes CASSSPSRGPHYNSPLHF.